A selection of T cell receptor beta chains follows, all from one sample in a study of cytomegalovirus exposure and HLA in healthy donors. Clones were sequenced by immunoSEQ multiplex PCR, and TCRdb holds only the in-frame ones, with some missing. Seen here are under 200,000 clones, under 80% observed once, and the top ten hold about 4.5%. The sample consisted of PBMCs. These TCRs come from a middle-aged man in good health and CMV-seronegative. Each CDR3 is given with its conserved first and last residue. The order of the fields is clone size, D gene, J gene, V gene, CDR3 protein, CDR3 DNA. The D gene is left open where the match is weak. Some rows mark clone size as missing; the rest say once, few, many or name a class of expanded clone.

clone size: NA
D gene: TRBD1
J gene: TRBJ2-2
V gene: TRBV30
CDR3 protein: CAWSSTGGSTGELFF
CDR3 DNA: TGTGCCTGGAGTTCGACAGGGGGCTCAACCGGGGAGCTGTTTTTT

clone size: few
D gene: TRBD1
J gene: TRBJ2-7
V gene: TRBV7-9
CDR3 protein: CSSSLGTGPNPVEQYF
CDR3 DNA: TGTTCCAGCAGCTTAGGGACAGGCCCAAACCCAGTCGAGCAGTACTTC

clone size: NA
D gene: NA
J gene: TRBJ1-2
V gene: TRBV27
CDR3 protein: CASRAWTAYGYTF
CDR3 DNA: TGTGCCAGCAGAGCTTGGACAGCCTATGGCTACACCTTC

clone size: NA
D gene: NA
J gene: TRBJ1-1
V gene: TRBV5-1
CDR3 protein: CASSESDTEAFF
CDR3 DNA: TGCGCCAGCAGCGAGTCGGACACTGAAGCTTTCTTT

clone size: NA
D gene: NA
J gene: TRBJ2-2
V gene: TRBV7-7
CDR3 protein: CASSPAGQNTGELFF
CDR3 DNA: TGTGCTAGCAGCCCCGCCGGACAAAACACCGGGGAGCTGTTTTTT

clone size: NA
D gene: NA
J gene: TRBJ2-1
V gene: TRBV19
CDR3 protein: CASSSTPDRRGEQFF
CDR3 DNA: TGTGCCAGTAGCTCAACCCCCGATCGTCGAGGAGAGCAGTTCTTC

clone size: NA
D gene: TRBD2
J gene: TRBJ2-2
V gene: TRBV9
CDR3 protein: CASSVGGLAGTNTGELFF
CDR3 DNA: TGTGCCAGCAGCGTAGGGGGACTAGCGGGGACGAACACCGGGGAGCTGTTTTTT

clone size: NA
D gene: NA
J gene: TRBJ2-3
V gene: TRBV5-1
CDR3 protein: CASSSSGGDTQYF
CDR3 DNA: TGCGCCAGCAGCTCCAGCGGAGGGGATACGCAGTATTTT

clone size: NA
D gene: NA
J gene: TRBJ2-1
V gene: TRBV21-1
CDR3 protein: CASSTPGTGPGNEQFF
CDR3 DNA: TGTGCCAGCAGCACCCCCGGGACAGGACCGGGGAATGAGCAGTTCTTC

clone size: few
D gene: TRBD2
J gene: TRBJ2-2
V gene: TRBV28
CDR3 protein: CASSLPPAGGPKGGELFF
CDR3 DNA: TGTGCCAGCAGTTTACCGCCAGCGGGGGGGCCAAAAGGAGGGGAGCTGTTTTTT

clone size: NA
D gene: TRBD2
J gene: TRBJ2-3
V gene: TRBV6-4
CDR3 protein: CASSPSGAGGTDTQYF
CDR3 DNA: TGTGCCAGCAGTCCGTCGGGAGCGGGGGGTACAGATACGCAGTATTTT

clone size: NA
D gene: TRBD2
J gene: TRBJ2-7
V gene: TRBV6-1
CDR3 protein: CASSLSRGGPGEQYF
CDR3 DNA: TGTGCCAGCAGTCTAAGCCGGGGGGGGCCAGGGGAGCAGTACTTC

clone size: NA
D gene: NA
J gene: TRBJ1-5
V gene: TRBV7-2
CDR3 protein: CASSLASLNQPQHF
CDR3 DNA: TGTGCCAGCAGCTTAGCTTCCTTGAATCAGCCCCAGCATTTT

clone size: NA
D gene: NA
J gene: TRBJ1-2
V gene: TRBV15
CDR3 protein: CATSRVGQIHGYTF
CDR3 DNA: TGTGCCACCAGCAGAGTAGGACAAATTCATGGCTACACCTTC

clone size: NA
D gene: NA
J gene: TRBJ2-7
V gene: TRBV5-1
CDR3 protein: CAFRAGAFRDNTAEQYF
CDR3 DNA: TGCGCTTTCCGGGCGGGGGCTTTTAGGGACAACACCGCCGAGCAGTACTTC

clone size: once
D gene: NA
J gene: TRBJ2-5
V gene: TRBV27
CDR3 protein: CASSLTRDTGPYF
CDR3 DNA: TGTGCCAGCAGTCTCACCCGGGACACCGGCCCGTACTTC

clone size: NA
D gene: TRBD1
J gene: TRBJ1-6
V gene: TRBV5-1
CDR3 protein: CASREGQGNSPLHF
CDR3 DNA: TGCGCCAGCAGGGAGGGACAGGGGAATTCACCCCTCCACTTT

clone size: once
D gene: TRBD1
J gene: TRBJ2-5
V gene: TRBV5-1
CDR3 protein: CASSFSSGTGSETQYF
CDR3 DNA: TGCGCCAGCAGCTTTAGTTCCGGGACAGGGTCAGAGACCCAGTACTTC

clone size: NA
D gene: TRBD2
J gene: TRBJ2-3
V gene: TRBV29-1
CDR3 protein: CSGRRLAGGLVTDTQYF
CDR3 DNA: TGCAGCGGAAGAAGACTAGCGGGGGGGCTAGTAACAGATACGCAGTATTTT

clone size: NA
D gene: TRBD2
J gene: TRBJ2-3
V gene: TRBV5-6
CDR3 protein: CASSIRLAGDTDTQYF
CDR3 DNA: TGTGCCAGCAGCATCCGACTAGCGGGGGACACAGATACGCAGTATTTT

clone size: NA
D gene: TRBD2
J gene: TRBJ2-3
V gene: TRBV4-1
CDR3 protein: CASSTTSGGAEDTQYF
CDR3 DNA: TGCGCCAGCAGCACGACTAGCGGGGGGGCCGAAGATACGCAGTATTTT

clone size: NA
D gene: TRBD1
J gene: TRBJ1-3
V gene: TRBV28
CDR3 protein: CASSLIQGAGNTIYF
CDR3 DNA: TGTGCCAGCAGTTTAATACAGGGGGCAGGGAACACCATATATTTT

clone size: NA
D gene: TRBD1
J gene: TRBJ2-2
V gene: TRBV7-8
CDR3 protein: CASRGGQGGANTGELFF
CDR3 DNA: TGTGCCAGCAGGGGGGGACAGGGGGGAGCGAACACCGGGGAGCTGTTTTTT

clone size: NA
D gene: TRBD1
J gene: TRBJ2-1
V gene: TRBV7-2
CDR3 protein: CASSPRDRIGFF
CDR3 DNA: TGTGCCAGCAGCCCTCGGGACAGGATAGGGTTCTTC

clone size: NA
D gene: NA
J gene: TRBJ2-7
V gene: TRBV5-1
CDR3 protein: CASSLVPDSYEQYF
CDR3 DNA: TGCGCCAGCAGCTTGGTGCCGGACTCCTACGAGCAGTACTTC

clone size: NA
D gene: NA
J gene: TRBJ1-2
V gene: TRBV18
CDR3 protein: CASSPGTEYGYTF
CDR3 DNA: TGTGCCAGCTCACCAGGGACTGAATATGGCTACACCTTC

clone size: NA
D gene: NA
J gene: TRBJ2-6
V gene: TRBV7-9
CDR3 protein: CASSLGQLKTSGANVLTF
CDR3 DNA: TGTGCCAGCAGCTTAGGACAGCTCAAAACCTCTGGGGCCAACGTCCTGACTTTC

clone size: NA
D gene: TRBD2
J gene: TRBJ2-7
V gene: TRBV27
CDR3 protein: CASSSRTSGGITYEQYF
CDR3 DNA: TGTGCCAGCAGTTCGCGGACTAGCGGGGGGATTACCTACGAGCAGTACTTC

clone size: NA
D gene: NA
J gene: TRBJ1-6
V gene: TRBV21-1
CDR3 protein: CASSCSRDSYNSPLHF
CDR3 DNA: TGTGCCAGCAGCTGCAGCAGGGACTCCTATAATTCACCCCTCCACTTT

clone size: NA
D gene: NA
J gene: TRBJ1-1
V gene: TRBV5-1
CDR3 protein: CASSPVTNTEAFF
CDR3 DNA: TGCGCCAGCAGTCCAGTTACGAACACTGAAGCTTTCTTT

clone size: NA
D gene: TRBD2
J gene: TRBJ2-3
V gene: TRBV9
CDR3 protein: CASSVGTSGGASTDTQYF
CDR3 DNA: TGTGCCAGCAGCGTAGGTACTAGCGGGGGGGCTAGCACAGATACGCAGTATTTT

clone size: NA
D gene: TRBD1
J gene: TRBJ2-1
V gene: TRBV5-1
CDR3 protein: CASSPGDRPNEQFF
CDR3 DNA: TGCGCCAGCAGCCCAGGGGACAGGCCAAATGAGCAGTTCTTC

clone size: few
D gene: NA
J gene: TRBJ2-2
V gene: TRBV29-1
CDR3 protein: CSVDSDTGELFF
CDR3 DNA: TGCAGCGTTGACAGTGACACCGGGGAGCTGTTTTTT

clone size: NA
D gene: NA
J gene: TRBJ1-2
V gene: TRBV27
CDR3 protein: CASSLTAENYGYTF
CDR3 DNA: TGTGCCAGCAGTTTAACGGCGGAGAACTATGGCTACACCTTC

clone size: NA
D gene: TRBD1
J gene: TRBJ2-6
V gene: TRBV7-9
CDR3 protein: CASSLEMGQGSFLTF
CDR3 DNA: TGTGCCAGCAGCTTAGAGATGGGACAGGGGTCCTTCCTGACTTTC

clone size: few
D gene: NA
J gene: TRBJ1-2
V gene: TRBV27
CDR3 protein: CASSPLGANYGYTF
CDR3 DNA: TGTGCCAGCAGTCCGCTAGGGGCTAACTATGGCTACACCTTC

clone size: NA
D gene: NA
J gene: TRBJ2-7
V gene: TRBV2
CDR3 protein: CASSVGQGFPYEQYF
CDR3 DNA: TGTGCCAGCAGTGTCGGTCAGGGTTTCCCCTACGAGCAGTACTTC

clone size: NA
D gene: NA
J gene: TRBJ1-2
V gene: TRBV2
CDR3 protein: CASTGGIDGYTF
CDR3 DNA: TGTGCCAGCACAGGCGGGATCGATGGCTACACCTTC

clone size: NA
D gene: TRBD1
J gene: TRBJ1-2
V gene: TRBV7-2
CDR3 protein: CASSLNRGGYGYTF
CDR3 DNA: TGTGCCAGCAGCTTAAACAGGGGCGGGTATGGCTACACCTTC

clone size: NA
D gene: NA
J gene: TRBJ2-1
V gene: TRBV19
CDR3 protein: CASSQFYNEQFF
CDR3 DNA: TGTGCCAGTAGTCAGTTCTACAATGAGCAGTTCTTC

clone size: NA
D gene: NA
J gene: TRBJ1-3
V gene: TRBV5-6
CDR3 protein: CASSLASGRAQNTIYF
CDR3 DNA: TGTGCCAGCAGCTTGGCCTCGGGCAGGGCACAGAACACCATATATTTT

clone size: few
D gene: NA
J gene: TRBJ2-7
V gene: TRBV15
CDR3 protein: CATSRDLEWRSSYEQYF
CDR3 DNA: TGTGCCACCAGCAGAGATCTGGAGTGGAGGAGCTCCTACGAGCAGTACTTC

clone size: once
D gene: NA
J gene: TRBJ1-6
V gene: TRBV5-5
CDR3 protein: CASRGAGATLHF
CDR3 DNA: TGTGCCAGCAGGGGTGCGGGAGCCACCCTCCACTTT

clone size: NA
D gene: NA
J gene: TRBJ2-2
V gene: TRBV7-6
CDR3 protein: CASSPMMRGFISTGELFF
CDR3 DNA: TGTGCCAGCAGCCCGATGATGAGGGGGTTTATAAGCACCGGGGAGCTGTTTTTT

clone size: NA
D gene: NA
J gene: TRBJ2-7
V gene: TRBV2
CDR3 protein: CASSGTWGLYEQYF
CDR3 DNA: TGTGCCAGCTCCGGGACTTGGGGGTTGTACGAGCAGTACTTC

clone size: NA
D gene: NA
J gene: TRBJ1-2
V gene: TRBV6-5
CDR3 protein: CASSYSRGGGMDGYTF
CDR3 DNA: TGTGCCAGCAGTTACTCGAGAGGGGGGGGGATGGATGGCTACACCTTC

clone size: NA
D gene: NA
J gene: TRBJ1-1
V gene: TRBV7-3
CDR3 protein: CASSPQGTNTEAFF
CDR3 DNA: TGTGCCAGCAGCCCACAGGGTACGAACACTGAAGCTTTCTTT

clone size: NA
D gene: TRBD1
J gene: TRBJ2-7
V gene: TRBV5-6
CDR3 protein: CASSLYRADRGRGEQHF
CDR3 DNA: TGTGCCAGCAGCTTGTATAGGGCGGACAGGGGGCGAGGCGAGCAGCACTTC